This TCR beta chain stems from a study of shared clonotypes between healthy human individuals. Repertoires were generated with immunoSEQ multiplex PCR, while TCRdb's copy carries only in-frame clones and drops some. Seen here are some 2.4 million clones, 93% observed once, and the top ten hold approximately 0.36%. The sequence was obtained from a young man in good health. Some clones in this sample may be carry-over from other donors' samples. The sequencing input was naive CD4+ T cells from PBMCs. Sample subset: CD45RA+ positively selected.

CDR3 DNA sequence: TGCGCCAGCAGCTCACTAGCGGGGATGTACAATGAGCAGTTCTTC. It is translated as CASSSLAGMYNEQFF. The chain has TRBV5-1 and TRBJ2-1; 10 bases map to TRBD2. The CDR3 totals 15 residues. Germline V gene data show CDR1 as SGHRS and CDR2 as YFSETQ. V lost 3 bases and J lost 4; bases outside the gene matches: 4.